The next 7 T cell receptor beta chains were all read from a single sample in a study of shared clonotypes between healthy human individuals. The naive CD8 subset, CD45RO-negative cells positively selected for CCR7, excluded terminally differentiated effector memory CD45RA+ cells. The assay was immunoSEQ multiplex PCR, and TCRdb's table has in-frame clones only and misses some. The sample contains around 1,900,000 clones, roughly 93% of which appear only once. Sequenced sample: naive CD8+ T cells from PBMCs. These receptors all come from a young man in good health. Some clones in this sample may be carry-over from other donors' samples.

The chain couples TRBV28 to TRBJ2-7; TRBD2 aligns across 8 bases. Germline CDR1 MDHEN, CDR2 SYDVKM. V lost 8 bases to trimming and J lost 3 bases; unmatched junction nucleotides: 9. This CDR3 region has 14 residues. The DNA of the CDR3 is TGTGCCAGCGCGGTAACGGGACTAGGCTACGAGCAGTACTTC. Its translation is CASAVTGLGYEQYF.

The CDR3 DNA follows: TGTGCCAGCAGCTTACTTTTTGCTCAAGAGACCCAGTACTTC. Translation: CASSLLFAQETQYF. The chain joins TRBV7-9 to TRBJ2-5, with D unclear. The V end was cut by 2 bases, the J end by 2 bases, with 9 bases between. This CDR3 spans 14 amino acids. Germline loops: CDR1 SEHNR, CDR2 FQNEAQ (reference sequence).

Of note for this clone: Other DNA sequences in the same sample also yield this CDR3. The chain recombines TRBV19 with TRBJ1-1; D gene ambiguous. V was clipped by 3 bases and J by 1 base, with 3 bases between them. Germline CDR1 and CDR2: LNHDA and SQIVND (reference sequence). This CDR3 region has 12 residues. CDR3 DNA sequence: TGTGCCAGTAGTATTCGGAACACTGAAGCTTTCTTT. As protein: CASSIRNTEAFF.

Regarding this clone: With a much larger clone just one base away, this may be a read error. At the DNA level, this CDR3 is encoded by other sequences in the same sample as well. The chain recombines TRBV9 with TRBJ2-2; D is undetermined. Germline-derived CDR1 and CDR2 are SGDLS and YYNGEE. The CDR3 length is 11 residues. Trimming stripped 4 bases from V and 5 bases from J, with 3 bases between. The CDR3 DNA reads TGTGCCAGCAGCTTGACCGGGGAGCTGTTTTTT. Residues: CASSLTGELFF.

Comment on this clone: Other DNA variants within this sample encode the same CDR3. V is TRBV27 and J is TRBJ2-7, with D tentatively TRBD1 or TRBD2 (5 bases each). From germline, CDR1 is MNHEY and CDR2 SMNVEV (reference sequence). V was shortened by 1 base and J by 4 bases, with 8 bases between the two germline ends. The CDR3 runs 13 residues. In DNA form, the CDR3 reads TGTGCCAGCAGTTTATTTGGGGGATACGAGCAGTACTTC. This gives the protein CASSLFGGYEQYF.

J is TRBJ1-5 and V is TRBV19; 8 positions agree with TRBD1. Trimming took 5 bases from V and 4 from J; bases not matched to a gene: 7. The CDR3 is 15 residues long. The germline V gene encodes CDR1 LNHDA and CDR2 SQIVND (reference sequence). The CDR3 region is CASSPRGRDNQPQHF. The CDR3 nucleotides read TGTGCCAGTAGTCCCAGGGGGCGGGATAATCAGCCCCAGCATTTT.

The J gene is TRBJ2-7, the V gene TRBV6-4; 9 nucleotides match TRBD1. J gave up 4 bases and V 3 bases, and 7 bases lay outside the gene matches. The germline V gene encodes CDR1 MRHNA and CDR2 SNTAGT. This CDR3 has 15 amino acids. The CDR3 sequence: CASSEFPGQGYEQYF. Written as DNA, the CDR3 is TGTGCCAGCAGTGAATTCCCGGGACAGGGATACGAGCAGTACTTC.